The 16 T cell receptor beta chains below were found in one sample sequenced in a study of spatial heterogeneity in lung cancer. One entry per CDR3 protein results from TCRdb running MiXCR on the 5' RACE reads. The sample shows roughly 120,000 distinct CDR3 sequences, 10% to 15% of them seen only once. This sample's time point: blood at routine non-recurrence follow-up after resection. Unsorted tumor, nontumor lung tissue or cryopreserved PBMC supplied the whole RNA. Source: PBMCs, taken at follow-up. These receptors all stem from a male donor with early-stage non-small cell lung cancer.

The chain recombines TRBV7-9 with TRBJ2-1; D not resolved. Germline V gene data show CDR1 as SEHNR and CDR2 as FQNEAQ (reference sequence). This CDR3 spans 13 amino acids. V lost 5 bases to trimming and J lost 8 bases, with 13 bases between them. In DNA form, the CDR3 reads TGTGCCAGCAGCCTCCCCCCGCGCGATGAGCAGTTCTTC. It encodes CASSLPPRDEQFF. The full variable domain, with the rest looked up from reference TRBV7-9 and TRBJ2-1, is DTGVSQNPRHKITKRGQNVTFRCDPISEHNRLYWYRQTLGQGPEFLTYFQNEAQLEKSRLLSDRFSAERPKGSFSTLEIQRTEQGDSAMYLCASSLPPRDEQFFGPGTRLTVL.

This clonotype was recorded many times. V is TRBV4-3 and J is TRBJ2-4; weak D call: TRBD1 (5 bases). Germline-derived CDR1 and CDR2 are LGHNA and YSLEER. This CDR3 is 13 amino acids long. V lost 0 bases, J lost 6 bases, and 6 bases lay in between. The DNA for the CDR3 is TGCGCCAGCAGCCAAGATCAGGGAAACATTCAGTACTTC. Translation gives CASSQDQGNIQYF.

This clonotype was detected a few times. The rearrangement uses TRBV10-3 and TRBJ1-5; D not resolved. Germline-derived CDR1 and CDR2 are ENHRY and SYGVKD. This CDR3 is built from 13 residues. Deletions cut 4 bases from V and 4 bases from J, with 8 bases between. CDR3 loop: CAISAPGNQPQHF. The CDR3 bases are TGTGCCATCAGTGCCCCGGGTAATCAGCCCCAGCATTTT.

This clonotype was seen more than once but under ten times. This sequence joins TRBV2 and TRBJ1-4; 7 bases match TRBD1. Trimming removed 6 bases from V and 5 bases from J; junction bases left unmatched: 9. This CDR3 is built from 15 residues. CDR1 is SNHLY and CDR2 is FYNNEI in the germline V gene. The chain's CDR3 is CASRRGPNLNEKLFF. CDR3 nucleotides: TGTGCCAGCAGGAGGGGGCCTAATTTAAATGAAAAACTGTTTTTT. Using reference TRBV2 and TRBJ1-4 for the parts outside the CDR3, the full variable domain is EPEVTQTPSHQVTQMGQEVILRCVPISNHLYFYWYRQILGQKVEFLVSFYNNEISEKSEIFDDQFSVERPDGSNFTLKIRSTKLEDSAMYFCASRRGPNLNEKLFFGSGTQLSVL.

This clonotype occurred a few times. This rearrangement joins TRBV3-1 to TRBJ2-1; 9 bases are a match to TRBD1. V was pared by 0 bases and J by 8 bases, with 14 bases of the junction left unmatched. CDR3 size: 18 residues. From germline, CDR1 is LGHDT and CDR2 YNNKEL (reference sequence). The CDR3 bases are TGTGCCAGCAGCCAAGATAGGAGACCACAGGGGGCGCTTGATGAGCAGTTCTTC. This gives the protein CASSQDRRPQGALDEQFF.

This clonotype was observed a few times. This chain links TRBV11-3 with TRBJ2-3; 10 positions match TRBD2. CDR1 and CDR2 from the germline V gene are SGHNT and YENEEA. This CDR3 region has 15 residues. V lost 2 bases and J lost 3; bases outside the gene matches: 2. The CDR3 DNA follows: TGTGCCAGCAGCTTACCGGGACTAGCGACAGATACGCAGTATTTT. It is translated as CASSLPGLATDTQYF.

This clonotype was counted at least ten times. CDR3 sequence reads: CASSPGQGIPYEQYF. The CDR3 DNA is TGTGCCAGCAGCCCGGGACAGGGTATACCCTACGAGCAGTACTTC. The V gene is TRBV28, the J gene TRBJ2-7; 9 bases agree with TRBD1. Germline assignment: CDR1 MDHEN and CDR2 SYDVKM. V dropped 6 bases and J dropped 2; count of bases not matched to a gene: 8. The CDR3 is made up of 15 amino acids.

The rearrangement uses TRBV7-2 and TRBJ2-1; 10 bases line up with TRBD2. V was clipped by 5 bases and J by 7 bases; unmatched bases: 11. Germline CDR1 is SGHTA and CDR2 is FQGNSA. CDR3 length: 16 residues. In nucleotides, the CDR3 is TGTGCCAGCAGCCCGAGGACTAGCGGCGGGTCTAATGAGCAGTTCTTC. It codes for CASSPRTSGGSNEQFF.

This clonotype has just one count. V is TRBV12-3 or TRBV12-4 and J is TRBJ1-6, with D unresolved. The CDR3 runs to 13 residues. V was trimmed by 5 bases and J by 10 bases, leaving 12 bases between them. The CDR3 reads CASSEALGSPLHF. CDR3 bases: TGTGCCAGCAGTGAGGCCTTAGGGTCACCCCTCCACTTT.

CDR3 protein: CARPGELFF. The CDR3 DNA follows: TGTGCCAGACCCGGGGAGCTGTTTTTT. The genes are TRBV27 and TRBJ2-2; D unresolved. The germline gives CDR1 MNHEY, CDR2 SMNVEV (reference sequence). Trimming shortened V by 9 bases and J by 6 bases, and 2 bases separated the two germline ends. The CDR3 totals 9 residues.

This clonotype came up many times. The chain employs TRBV5-6 and TRBJ2-2; 7 bases are a match to TRBD1. The CDR3 length is 16 residues. Trimming cost V 5 bases and J 8 bases; bases outside gene matches: 15. Germline V gene sequence: CDR1 SGHDT, CDR2 YYEEEE. For the CDR3, the DNA is TGTGCCAGCAGTTCAACCCGTGACAGGGTGGTGGGGGAGCTGTTTTTT. Translated: CASSSTRDRVVGELFF. Complete variable domain (other parts from reference TRBV5-6 and TRBJ2-2): DAGVTQSPTHLIKTRGQQVTLRCSPKSGHDTVSWYQQALGQGPQFIFQYYEEEERQRGNFPDRFSGHQFPNYSSELNVNALLLGDSALYLCASSSTRDRVVGELFFGEGSRLTVL.

The genes are TRBV7-8 and TRBJ2-1; 11 nucleotides line up with TRBD2. Germline trimming cut 0 bases from V and 16 bases from J; bases unmatched to any gene: 2. The CDR3 extends over 12 amino acids. Germline V gene lookup returns CDR1 SGHVS and CDR2 FQNEAQ. Written as DNA, the CDR3 is TGTGCCAGCAGCTTAGCTAGCGGGGGGGGATTCTTC. This sequence encodes CASSLASGGGFF.

The chain has TRBV5-6 and TRBJ2-4, with TRBD2 as a possible D gene (6 bases). The germline gives CDR1 SGHDT, CDR2 YYEEEE. The V gene lost 4 bases and the J gene lost 1 base, with 12 bases spanning the gap. This CDR3 comprises 15 residues. This CDR3 reads CASSLRGLAKNIQYF. CDR3 coding DNA: TGTGCCAGCAGCCTACGGGGGTTGGCCAAAAACATTCAGTACTTC. The full variable domain, its missing parts supplied by reference TRBV5-6 and TRBJ2-4, is DAGVTQSPTHLIKTRGQQVTLRCSPKSGHDTVSWYQQALGQGPQFIFQYYEEEERQRGNFPDRFSGHQFPNYSSELNVNALLLGDSALYLCASSLRGLAKNIQYFGAGTRLSVL.

The J gene is TRBJ2-1, the V gene TRBV2, with 9 bases fitting TRBD1. This CDR3 comprises 15 residues. In germline, CDR1 is SNHLY, CDR2 FYNNEI. The trim removed 3 bases at V and 3 bases at J, leaving 3 bases unmatched. Here the CDR3 reads CASSDRDRDYNEQFF. Here the CDR3 DNA reads TGTGCCAGCAGTGATAGGGACAGGGACTACAATGAGCAGTTCTTC.

This chain joins TRBV7-9 and TRBJ1-4; TRBD1 matches 11 bases. Trimming removed 5 bases from V and 8 bases from J; junction bases left unmatched: 10. This CDR3 is built from 16 residues. The V gene's germline CDR1 is SEHNR and CDR2 FQNEAQ (reference sequence). In DNA, the CDR3 is TGTGCCAGCAGCAGCCGGACAGGGGGCGCCGAGGAAAAACTGTTTTTT. Translated: CASSSRTGGAEEKLFF.

This rearrangement joins TRBV5-4 to TRBJ2-1, with 7 bases aligning to TRBD2. Germline V gene sequence: CDR1 SGHNT, CDR2 YYREEE (reference sequence). J gave up 2 bases and V 4 bases, and 6 bases lay outside the gene matches. This CDR3 region has 15 residues. CDR3 residues: CASSVSGHPYNEQFF. The CDR3 DNA sequence: TGTGCCAGCAGCGTTAGCGGGCACCCCTACAATGAGCAGTTCTTC.